The sequence of this TCR beta chain was determined in a study of lymphopenia after photon versus proton radiotherapy. Overall study results and limits: Under photons, naive T cells and diversity fell while effector/memory populations rose. Better survival with proton therapy was suggested as possible, not demonstrated. Oligoclonal CD8+ Temra expansion after nadir drove photon patients' diversity drop.

The CDR3 has 14 residues. V lost 3 bases and J lost 2, with 12 bases in between. Germline assignment: CDR1 SGHKS and CDR2 YYEKEE (reference sequence). TCRdb's copy holds only in-frame clones and misses some; the assay was immunoSEQ multiplex PCR. The data show more than 25,000 clones, about 87% seen once. As concerns this clone: Its matching antigen is unknown.

The receptor's source is a man aged 45-60 years with gastric cancer. Sequencing was performed on peripheral blood, taken from a patient treated with photon-based radiotherapy. The chain carries TRBV5-5 and TRBJ2-7; D possibly corresponds to TRBD1 (5 bases). CDR3 sequence (DNA): TGTGCCAGCAGCTCCAGGGTAGGAACCTACGAGCAGTACTTC. It is translated as CASSSRVGTYEQYF.